This T cell receptor (beta chain) was documented in a study of cytomegalovirus exposure and HLA in healthy donors. General study points: Highly shared sequence variants in one cluster were likely a sequencing artifact.

Concerning this clone: The antigen remains unidentified.

The PCR ran on 60 Vbeta and 13 Jbeta primers. The assay was immunoSEQ multiplex PCR, and TCRdb's table has in-frame clones only and misses some. The sample consists of 200,000 to 300,000 clones, roughly 87% of them appearing once. CDR1 LNHDA and CDR2 SQIVND come from the germline V gene (reference sequence). The V gene lost 1 base and the J gene lost 8 bases, with 14 bases spanning the gap. The CDR3 loop spans 15 amino acids. The genes are TRBV19 and TRBJ1-4; TRBD1 might be the D (5 bases). The sequencing sample was made of PBMCs. This clonotype was sampled from a middle-aged woman in good health and CMV-seropositive. DNA of the CDR3: TGTGCCAGTAGTATAGGGTCCAGGGCCGGAGAAAAACTGTTTTTT. It codes for CASSIGSRAGEKLFF.